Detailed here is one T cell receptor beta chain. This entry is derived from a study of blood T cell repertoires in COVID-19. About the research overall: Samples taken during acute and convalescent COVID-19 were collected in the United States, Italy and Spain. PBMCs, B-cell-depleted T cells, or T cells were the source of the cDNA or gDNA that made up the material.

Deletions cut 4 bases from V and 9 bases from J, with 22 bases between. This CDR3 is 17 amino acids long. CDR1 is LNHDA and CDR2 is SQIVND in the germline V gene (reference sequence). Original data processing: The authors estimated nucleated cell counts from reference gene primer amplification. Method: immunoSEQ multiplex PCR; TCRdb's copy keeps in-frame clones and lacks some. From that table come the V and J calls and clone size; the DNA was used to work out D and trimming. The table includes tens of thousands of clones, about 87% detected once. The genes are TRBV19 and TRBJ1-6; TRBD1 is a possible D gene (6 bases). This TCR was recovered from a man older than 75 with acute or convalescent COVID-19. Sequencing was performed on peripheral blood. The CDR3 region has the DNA TGTGCCAGTAGTACAAGCGCCCCCAGGGGCGCGGGTTCACCCCTCCACTTT. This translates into CASSTSAPRGAGSPLHF. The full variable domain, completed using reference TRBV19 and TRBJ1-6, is DGGITQSPKYLFRKEGQNVTLSCEQNLNHDAMYWYRQDPGQGLRLIYYSQIVNDFQKGDIAEGYSVSREKKESFPLTVTSAQKNPTAFYLCASSTSAPRGAGSPLHFGNGTRLTVT.